This T cell receptor beta chain was sequenced for a study of T cells in women clearing cervical HPV infection. Concerning this clone: The CDR3 end lies 3 residues beyond the end of the read and is filled in from the germline J gene.

TCRdb's table, derived via immunoSEQ multiplex PCR, lists solely in-frame clones and lacks some. This sample's table reports tens of thousands of clones. This CDR3 has 18 amino acids. Per the germline V gene, CDR1 is SNHLY and CDR2 is FYNNEI. J was trimmed by 5 bases and V by 6 bases; bases with no gene match: 16. Sample: blood buffy coat. The sequence came from a woman between 18 and 70 years old with a cervical HPV16 infection that either progressed to CIN3+ or cleared (not recorded which). This rearrangement joins TRBV2 to TRBJ2-5; 12 nucleotides align to TRBD2. The CDR3 is CASSASLAGGPRFETQYF. The sequenced CDR3 bases are TGTGCCAGCAGCGCCAGTCTAGCGGGAGGGCCACGGTTTGAGACC.